Listed below are T cell receptor beta chains from one sample, sequenced in a study of blood T cell repertoires in COVID-19. Profiled with immunoSEQ multiplex PCR; TCRdb holds only in-frame clones, not every one. The table has under 200,000 clones, around 83% seen once. Sequencing was performed on peripheral blood. These receptors all stem from a woman aged 40-49 years with acute or convalescent COVID-19. Each CDR3 is given with its conserved first and last residue. Part of the rows lack a size; the others show once, few, many or a class for expanded clones.

>TRBV11-2|TRBJ2-7|.
CASSPAGRGSYEQYF
>TRBV28|TRBJ2-7|.
CASSLYREEGEQYF
>TRBV27|TRBJ2-2|few
CAYAREHHRGTGELFF
>TRBV5-4|TRBJ1-2|.
CASSSPQGATYYGYTF
>TRBV6-5|TRBJ2-3|.
CASSYGAANTDTQYF
>TRBV18|TRBJ2-7|.
CASSQAPTYEQYF
>TRBV5-1|TRBJ2-4|.
CASSFAGGPGNIQYF
>TRBV7-9|TRBJ2-6|.
CASSLGQGTGANVLTF
>TRBV27|TRBJ1-5|.
CASSLSPGDNQPQHF
>TRBV5-1|TRBJ2-5|.
CASSEAPSGQETQYF
>TRBV14|TRBJ2-1|.
CASSLRTSGSPFYNEQFF
>TRBV5-4|TRBJ1-2|.
CASSLAGVYYGYTF
>TRBV6-5|TRBJ2-5|.
CASSYSLRTGETQYF
>TRBV5-1|TRBJ2-2|.
CASRSEGAAGELFF
>TRBV7-2|TRBJ1-1|.
CASSSNTEAFF
>TRBV9|TRBJ1-4|.
CASSPGGGGLVEKLFF
>TRBV6-2/TRBV6-3|TRBJ2-3|few
CASSYSGTSLADTQYF
>TRBV28|TRBJ2-7|.
CASSANRDSYEQYF